This T cell receptor beta chain was observed in a study of blood T cells in healthy people across ages. The use of a sample-barcoded 5' primer and a J-beta primer mix characterized a second PCR of about 6 to 12 cycles. TCRdb used MiXCR to reprocess the 5' RACE reads, holding one entry per CDR3 protein. This sample has 540,000 or so distinct CDR3 sequences; more than 45% occur once, and the top ten carry around 24%. Study conclusions and caveats: Expanded clonotype shifts may have been confounded, as the donors had an unknown CMV status. A roughly linear fall in TCR beta diversity per million T cells was seen with increasing age. A greater number of naive CD4+ cells and higher diversity distinguished long-lived donors from aged donors. Estimated diversity that came from one million T cells was considered an underestimate.

A note on this clonotype: The antigen remains undetermined.

The CDR3 has 15 residues. The germline V gene encodes CDR1 LGHNA and CDR2 YSLEER. The TCR sequence derives from an older man in good health. Input material: blood. V usage is TRBV4-3 and J usage is TRBJ2-5; D is possibly TRBD1 (6 bases). The end of the DNA is better explained by TRBJ2-7, so the J call may be wrong. CDR3 in DNA: TGCGCCAGCAGCCGGGAAGTACAGGGTTTCCACGAGCAGTACTTC. It translates to CASSREVQGFHEQYF.